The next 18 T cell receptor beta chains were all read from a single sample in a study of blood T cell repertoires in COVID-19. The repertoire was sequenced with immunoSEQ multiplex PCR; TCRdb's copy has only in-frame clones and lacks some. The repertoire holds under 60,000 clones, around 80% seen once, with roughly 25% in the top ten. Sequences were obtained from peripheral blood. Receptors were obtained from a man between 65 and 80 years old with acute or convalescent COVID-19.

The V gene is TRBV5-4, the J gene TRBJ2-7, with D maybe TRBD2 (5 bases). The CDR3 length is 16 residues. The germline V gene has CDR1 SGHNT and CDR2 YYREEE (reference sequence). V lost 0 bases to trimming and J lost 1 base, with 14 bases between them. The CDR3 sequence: CASSLAGGSLSYEQYF. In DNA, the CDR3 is TGTGCCAGCAGCTTGGCCGGAGGTTCTCTATCCTACGAGCAGTACTTC.

The CDR3, as DNA: TGTGCCAGCAGTGACTCGGTCAGGGCCAGCGAAGAGCAGTACTTC. Translation gives CASSDSVRASEEQYF. V and J are TRBV6-4 and TRBJ2-7; tentative D call: TRBD1 (5 bases). Trimming cost V 0 bases and J 7 bases, with 16 bases left between them. This CDR3 is 15 amino acids long. From germline, CDR1 is MRHNA and CDR2 SNTAGT.

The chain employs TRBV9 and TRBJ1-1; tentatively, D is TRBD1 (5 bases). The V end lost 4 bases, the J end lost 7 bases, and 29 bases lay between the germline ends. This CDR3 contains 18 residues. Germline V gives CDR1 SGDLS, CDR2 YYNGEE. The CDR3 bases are TGTGCCAGCAGCCCCAGTTGGGGGGGTCCCCGGACTCCCGTTGAAGCTTTCTTT. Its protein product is CASSPSWGGPRTPVEAFF.

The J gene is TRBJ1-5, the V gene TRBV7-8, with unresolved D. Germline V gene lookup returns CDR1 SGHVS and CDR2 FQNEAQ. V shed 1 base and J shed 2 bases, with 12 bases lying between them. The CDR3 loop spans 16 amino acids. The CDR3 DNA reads TGTGCCAGCAGCTTAGGTTCCGTCGGGGGCAATCAGCCCCAGCATTTT. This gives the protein CASSLGSVGGNQPQHF.

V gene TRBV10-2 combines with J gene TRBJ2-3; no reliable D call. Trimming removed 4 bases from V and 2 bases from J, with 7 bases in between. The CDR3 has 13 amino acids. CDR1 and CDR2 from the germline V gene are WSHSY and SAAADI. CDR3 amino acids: CASSGPDTDTQYF. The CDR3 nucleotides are TGCGCCAGCAGTGGGCCAGACACAGATACGCAGTATTTT.

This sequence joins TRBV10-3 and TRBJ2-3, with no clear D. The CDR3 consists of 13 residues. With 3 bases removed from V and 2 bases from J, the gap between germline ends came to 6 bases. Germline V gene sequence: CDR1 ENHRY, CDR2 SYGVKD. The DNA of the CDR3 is TGTGCCATCAGTGATTTGGCCACAGATACGCAGTATTTT. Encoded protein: CAISDLATDTQYF.

CDR3: CASSPANRVGYTF. CDR3 bases: TGTGCCAGCAGCCCAGCGAACAGGGTTGGCTACACCTTC. The chain has TRBV6-5 and TRBJ1-2; weak D call: TRBD1 (6 bases). Trimming took off 6 bases at V and 7 bases at J, with 15 bases between the two ends. CDR3 length: 13 amino acids. Germline CDR1 and CDR2: MNHEY and SVGAGI.

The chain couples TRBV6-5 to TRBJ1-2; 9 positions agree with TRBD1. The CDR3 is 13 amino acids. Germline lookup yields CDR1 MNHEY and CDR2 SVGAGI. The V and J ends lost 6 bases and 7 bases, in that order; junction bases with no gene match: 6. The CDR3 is CASRQQGAPGYTF. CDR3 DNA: TGTGCCAGCAGACAACAGGGGGCGCCTGGCTACACCTTC.

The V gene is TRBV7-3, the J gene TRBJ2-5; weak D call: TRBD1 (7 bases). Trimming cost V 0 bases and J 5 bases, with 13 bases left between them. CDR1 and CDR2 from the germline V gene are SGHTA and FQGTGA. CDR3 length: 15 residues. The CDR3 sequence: CASSLTVTGRETQYF. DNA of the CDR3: TGTGCCAGCAGCTTAACAGTGACAGGGAGGGAGACCCAGTACTTC.

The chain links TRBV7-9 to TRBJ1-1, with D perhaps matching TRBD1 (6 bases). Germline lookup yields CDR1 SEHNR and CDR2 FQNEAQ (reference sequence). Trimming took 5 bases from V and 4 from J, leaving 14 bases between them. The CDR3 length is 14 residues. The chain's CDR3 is CASSGGQTRTEAFF. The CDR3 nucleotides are TGTGCCAGCAGCGGGGGCCAAACCCGCACTGAAGCTTTCTTT.

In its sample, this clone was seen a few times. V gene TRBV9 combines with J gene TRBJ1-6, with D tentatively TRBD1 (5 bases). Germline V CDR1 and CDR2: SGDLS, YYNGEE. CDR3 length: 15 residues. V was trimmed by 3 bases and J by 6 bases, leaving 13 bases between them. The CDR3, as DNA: TGTGCCAGCAGCGCTAGGACATCTCTTAATTCACCCCTCCACTTT. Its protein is CASSARTSLNSPLHF.

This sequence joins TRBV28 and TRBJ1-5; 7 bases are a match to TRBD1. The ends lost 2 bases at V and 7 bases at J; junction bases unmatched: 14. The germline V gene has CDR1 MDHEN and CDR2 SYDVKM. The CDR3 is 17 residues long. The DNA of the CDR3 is TGTGCCAGCAGTTTAATCAGGGGGGATCGGTTCAGGCAGCCCCAGCATTTT. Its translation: CASSLIRGDRFRQPQHF.

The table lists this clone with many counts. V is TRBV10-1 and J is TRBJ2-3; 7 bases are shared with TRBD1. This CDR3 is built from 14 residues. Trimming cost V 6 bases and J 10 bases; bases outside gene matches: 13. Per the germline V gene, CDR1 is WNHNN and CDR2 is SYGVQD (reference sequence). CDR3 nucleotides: TGCGCCAGCAGAGGGACAGACGAATCGGAGCCGCAGTATTTT. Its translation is CASRGTDESEPQYF.

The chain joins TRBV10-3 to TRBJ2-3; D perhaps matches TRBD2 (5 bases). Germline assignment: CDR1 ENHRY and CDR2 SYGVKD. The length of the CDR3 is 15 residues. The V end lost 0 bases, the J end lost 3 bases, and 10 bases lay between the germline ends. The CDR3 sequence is CAISESRDETDTQYF. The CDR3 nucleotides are TGTGCCATCAGTGAGTCCCGGGATGAGACAGATACGCAGTATTTT.

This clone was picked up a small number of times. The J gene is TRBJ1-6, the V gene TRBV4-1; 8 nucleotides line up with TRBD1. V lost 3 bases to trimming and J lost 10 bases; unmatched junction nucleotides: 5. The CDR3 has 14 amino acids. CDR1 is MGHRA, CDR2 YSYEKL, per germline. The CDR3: CASSQDDRGSPLHF. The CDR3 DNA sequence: TGCGCCAGCAGCCAGGATGACAGGGGCTCACCCCTCCACTTT.

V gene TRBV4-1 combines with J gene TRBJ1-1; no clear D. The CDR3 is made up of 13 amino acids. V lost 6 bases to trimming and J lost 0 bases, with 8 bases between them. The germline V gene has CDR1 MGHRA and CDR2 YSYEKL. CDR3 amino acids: CASSPRMNTEAFF. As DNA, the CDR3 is TGCGCCAGCAGTCCTAGGATGAACACTGAAGCTTTCTTT.

The CDR3 here is CATSRDGTGGTDEQFF. Written as DNA, the CDR3 is TGTGCCACCAGCAGAGATGGGACAGGGGGTACGGATGAGCAGTTCTTC. This chain links TRBV15 with TRBJ2-1; 11 bases align to TRBD1. V lost 0 bases, J lost 8 bases, and 6 bases stayed unmatched. Germline lookup yields CDR1 LNHNV and CDR2 YYDKDF (reference sequence). CDR3 length: 16 amino acids.

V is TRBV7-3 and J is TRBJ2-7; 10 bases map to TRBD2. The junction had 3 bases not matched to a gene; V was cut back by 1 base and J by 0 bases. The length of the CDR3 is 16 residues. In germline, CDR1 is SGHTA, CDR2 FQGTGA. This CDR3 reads CASSLSSGGSSYEQYF. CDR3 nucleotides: TGTGCCAGCAGCTTAAGTAGCGGGGGGAGCTCCTACGAGCAGTACTTC.